Below are 15 T cell receptor beta chains sequenced from a single sample in a study of blood T cell repertoires in COVID-19. Assay used: immunoSEQ multiplex PCR; TCRdb lists only in-frame clones, some missing. The table records around 310,000 clones, roughly 89% of them present only once. Sequencing used PBMCs or T cells enriched from blood (not recorded which). Receptor source: a woman in her 30s who had recovered from COVID-19.

The rearrangement joins TRBV5-1 to TRBJ2-5; 13 nucleotides agree with TRBD2. Trimming at V came to 2 bases and at J to 5 bases, leaving 6 bases not matched to a gene. CDR1 and CDR2 from the germline V gene are SGHRS and YFSETQ. The CDR3 spans 16 residues. The CDR3 nucleotides read TGCGCCAGCAGCTTTCTTACTAGCGGGAGGGGTGAGACCCAGTACTTC. Translated: CASSFLTSGRGETQYF.

The V gene is TRBV7-9, the J gene TRBJ1-5, with TRBD1 matching 8 bases. V shed 5 bases and J 2 bases; nucleotides not matched to a gene: 5. The CDR3 runs 15 residues. Looked up from germline, CDR1 is SEHNR and CDR2 is FQNEAQ (reference sequence). CDR3 in DNA: TGTGCCAGCAGCCTCATACAGGGGGGCAATCAGCCCCAGCATTTT. Translated: CASSLIQGGNQPQHF.

The V gene is TRBV5-6, the J gene TRBJ2-3; TRBD1 matches 7 bases. Germline V gene sequence: CDR1 SGHDT, CDR2 YYEEEE. CDR3 length: 14 amino acids. V shed 4 bases, J shed 4 bases, and the junction held 6 bases outside the gene matches. CDR3 bases: TGTGCCAGCAGCCCTGGACAGGTCCCAGATACGCAGTATTTT. Protein product: CASSPGQVPDTQYF.

In this sample, this clone turned up a few times. The chain recombines TRBV6-5 with TRBJ1-1; the D is unclear. Trimming shortened V by 0 bases and J by 7 bases, and 9 bases separated the two germline ends. The germline V gene has CDR1 MNHEY and CDR2 SVGAGI. CDR3 length: 13 amino acids. This CDR3 reads CASSYSPENEAFF. CDR3 nucleotides: TGTGCCAGCAGTTACTCGCCTGAGAATGAAGCTTTCTTT.

This clone was seen a handful of times. V usage is TRBV7-2 and J usage is TRBJ2-1, with 9 positions matching TRBD1. The germline V gene has CDR1 SGHTA and CDR2 FQGNSA. V dropped 2 bases and J dropped 8; count of bases not matched to a gene: 7. This CDR3 comprises 15 residues. CDR3 nucleotide sequence: TGTGCCAGCAGCTTACAGGGACAGGGTACCCATGAGCAGTTCTTC. Translated: CASSLQGQGTHEQFF.

V usage is TRBV6-2 or TRBV6-3 and J usage is TRBJ2-2; 7 bases match TRBD1. J gave up 3 bases and V 5 bases, and 9 bases lay outside the gene matches. The CDR3 loop spans 16 amino acids. CDR1 and CDR2 (germline): MNHEY, SVGEGT. CDR3 bases: TGTGCCAGCAGTAGAACAGACAGGGTTTACACCGGGGAGCTGTTTTTT. It is translated as CASSRTDRVYTGELFF.

The V gene is TRBV7-9, the J gene TRBJ1-1; D is possibly TRBD1 (6 bases). Per germline, CDR1 SEHNR and CDR2 FQNEAQ (reference sequence). The germline V and J ends were trimmed by 8 bases and 0 bases, with 13 bases remaining between them. The CDR3 sequence is 14 residues long. The CDR3 DNA is TGTGCCAGCGGCCACAGGGCCATGAACACTGAAGCTTTCTTT. It yields the protein CASGHRAMNTEAFF. Full variable domain (remainder filled in from reference TRBV7-9 and TRBJ1-1): DTGVSQNPRHKITKRGQNVTFRCDPISEHNRLYWYRQTLGQGPEFLTYFQNEAQLEKSRLLSDRFSAERPKGSFSTLEIQRTEQGDSAMYLCASGHRAMNTEAFFGQGTRLTVV.

The genes are TRBV3-1 (or the pseudogene TRBV3-2) and TRBJ2-1, with TRBD2 identical over 10 bases. The germline gives CDR1 LGHDT, CDR2 YNNKEL (reference sequence). The CDR3 runs 18 residues. Trimming at V came to 3 bases and at J to 4 bases, leaving 12 bases not matched to a gene. Here the CDR3 DNA reads TGTGCCAGCAGCCATTGGGAAGTTACAGCGGGAGGGTACAATGAGCAGTTCTTC. Translation gives CASSHWEVTAGGYNEQFF.

The V and J genes are TRBV5-1 and TRBJ2-1; 11 nucleotides agree with TRBD2. Germline V CDR1 and CDR2: SGHRS, YFSETQ. This CDR3 is built from 18 residues. V dropped 2 bases and J dropped 9; count of bases not matched to a gene: 16. CDR3 DNA sequence: TGCGCCAGCAGCTTACAACCACTAGCGGGAGATCGAGTTGGTGAGCAGTTCTTC. It yields the protein CASSLQPLAGDRVGEQFF.

The CDR3 reads CASRGTSGQGEAFF. The CDR3 DNA reads as TGCGCCAGCAGGGGGACTTCGGGACAGGGGGAGGCTTTCTTT. The rearrangement uses TRBV5-1 and TRBJ1-1; 11 bases agree with TRBD1. This CDR3 contains 14 residues. CDR1 is SGHRS, CDR2 YFSETQ, per germline. Germline trimming cut 5 bases from V and 11 bases from J; bases unmatched to any gene: 11.

The chain uses TRBV10-2 and TRBJ1-1, with 8 bases that match TRBD1. Germline-derived CDR1 and CDR2 are WSHSY and SAAADI. The length of the CDR3 is 13 residues. J was trimmed by 5 bases and V by 7 bases; bases with no gene match: 6. This CDR3 reads CASTKGQGTEAFF. The CDR3 DNA reads TGCGCCAGCACGAAAGGACAGGGTACTGAAGCTTTCTTT.

V is TRBV5-4 and J is TRBJ2-1; 9 bases agree with TRBD2. There are 16 residues in the CDR3. After removal of 4 bases from V and 7 bases from J, the junction contained 12 bases not matched to a gene. Germline V lookup: CDR1 SGHNT, CDR2 YYREEE (reference sequence). DNA for the CDR3: TGTGCCAGCAGCGCCCCCGGGACTAGCACGTTGAATGAGCAGTTCTTC. Residues: CASSAPGTSTLNEQFF.

V usage is TRBV5-1 and J usage is TRBJ2-3, with 13 bases lining up with TRBD2. Germline V gene lookup returns CDR1 SGHRS and CDR2 YFSETQ. The CDR3 is 17 amino acids. V trimming: 3 bases; J trimming: 0 bases; junction bases outside the gene matches: 4. For the CDR3, the DNA is TGCGCCAGCAGCTACGGACTAGCGGGAGTAAGCACAGATACGCAGTATTTT. It yields the protein CASSYGLAGVSTDTQYF.

The chain couples TRBV15 to TRBJ2-5, with 9 bases that match TRBD2. CDR3 length: 16 amino acids. Trimming removed 0 bases from V and 4 bases from J; junction bases left unmatched: 6. Per germline, CDR1 LNHNV and CDR2 YYDKDF (reference sequence). CDR3 protein: CATSRDGGTSLETQYF. In DNA, the CDR3 is TGTGCCACCAGCAGAGATGGCGGGACTAGCTTAGAGACCCAGTACTTC. The complete variable domain, with remaining parts taken from reference TRBV15 and TRBJ2-5, reads DAMVIQNPRYQVTQFGKPVTLSCSQTLNHNVMYWYQQKSSQAPKLLFHYYDKDFNNEADTPDNFQSRRPNTSFCFLDIRSPGLGDTAMYLCATSRDGGTSLETQYFGPGTRLLVL.

V is TRBV19 and J is TRBJ1-3; tentatively, D is TRBD1 (5 bases). V was shortened by 3 bases and J by 2 bases, with 11 bases between the two germline ends. The germline V gene encodes CDR1 LNHDA and CDR2 SQIVND (reference sequence). This CDR3 spans 15 amino acids. The DNA for the CDR3 is TGTGCCAGTAGTATGGGGGGAGCACCTGGAAACACCATATATTTT. Translated, it gives CASSMGGAPGNTIYF.